The 18 T cell receptor beta chains below all came from one sample that was sequenced in a study of T cells of healthy individuals. Using its own MiXCR run on the 5' RACE reads, TCRdb lists one record per CDR3 protein. The sample includes around 98,000 distinct CDR3 sequences, approximately 18% of them seen just once. The receptors originated from a human donor in good health.

The gene calls are TRBV2 and TRBJ2-1, with 11 positions matching TRBD2. This CDR3 contains 15 residues. CDR1 is SNHLY and CDR2 is FYNNEI in the germline V gene. V trimming: 4 bases; J trimming: 5 bases; junction bases outside the gene matches: 4. CDR3 amino acids: CASSVGTSGDNEQFF. CDR3 bases: TGTGCCAGCAGTGTTGGGACTAGCGGAGACAATGAGCAGTTCTTC.

This chain connects TRBV2 to TRBJ2-5, with D uncertain. Germline values: CDR1 SNHLY, CDR2 FYNNEI. The V end was cut by 4 bases, the J end by 5 bases, with 8 bases between. The CDR3 totals 12 residues. The CDR3 protein is CASSVAAETQYF. In nucleotides, the CDR3 is TGTGCCAGCAGTGTGGCGGCGGAGACCCAGTACTTC.

The chain is built from TRBV18 and TRBJ2-7, with D tentatively TRBD1 (7 bases). Trimming removed 3 bases from V and 4 bases from J, with 22 bases in between. CDR1 KGHSH and CDR2 LQKENI come from the germline V gene. This CDR3 has 17 amino acids. This CDR3 is CASSPRGGGGRVYEQYF. CDR3 sequence (DNA): TGTGCCAGCTCACCTCGCGGAGGGGGCGGAAGAGTGTACGAGCAGTACTTC.

The chain carries TRBV20-1 and TRBJ2-3, with 7 positions matching TRBD2. This CDR3 is 14 amino acids long. Germline-derived CDR1 and CDR2 are DFQATT and SNEGSKA (reference sequence). The V segment lost 3 bases and the J segment 1 base; nucleotides outside the gene matches: 4. In DNA form, the CDR3 reads TGCAGTGCTAGCTCCGCGGGAGGCACAGATACGCAGTATTTT. This gives the protein CSASSAGGTDTQYF.

The rearrangement links TRBV2 to TRBJ1-2; 7 bases are shared with TRBD1. This CDR3 is 15 amino acids long. The ends lost 3 bases at V and 0 bases at J; junction bases unmatched: 4. CDR1 SNHLY and CDR2 FYNNEI come from the germline V gene. CDR3: CASSDGTEANYGYTF. CDR3 nucleotides: TGTGCCAGCAGTGACGGGACAGAAGCTAACTATGGCTACACCTTC.

This clonotype was observed a few times. V gene TRBV29-1 combines with J gene TRBJ1-4; D is unresolved. The V and J ends lost 3 bases and 0 bases respectively, with 8 bases between them. Germline V gene lookup returns CDR1 SQVTM and CDR2 ANQGSEA. The CDR3 runs to 14 residues. In DNA, the CDR3 is TGCAGCGTTGAGGTCAGGTCAACTAATGAAAAACTGTTTTTT. It yields the protein CSVEVRSTNEKLFF.

This clonotype was found a few times. V and J are TRBV20-1 and TRBJ2-3, with 11 bases aligning to TRBD2. CDR1 and CDR2 from the germline V gene are DFQATT and SNEGSKA (reference sequence). V was pared by 1 base and J by 2 bases, with 14 bases of the junction left unmatched. The CDR3 is 19 amino acids. CDR3 in amino acids: CSARGLRTGLAGPTDTQYF. The CDR3 DNA sequence: TGCAGTGCTAGAGGGCTTCGGACCGGACTAGCGGGCCCCACAGATACGCAGTATTTT.

This clonotype was seen ten or more times. The chain employs TRBV7-3 and TRBJ2-1; 10 bases agree with TRBD1. The CDR3 runs 16 residues. CDR1 and CDR2 (germline): SGHTA, FQGTGA. J lost 5 bases, V lost 6 bases, and 10 bases had no gene match. The CDR3 here is CASSSTRDRGDNEQFF. DNA for the CDR3: TGTGCCAGCAGTTCCACCCGGGACAGGGGTGACAATGAGCAGTTCTTC.

This clonotype appeared a few times. This chain uses TRBV7-8 with TRBJ1-6; 10 bases are a match to TRBD1. This CDR3 has 14 amino acids. Germline lookup yields CDR1 SGHVS and CDR2 FQNEAQ. After removal of 6 bases from V and 10 bases from J, the junction contained 6 bases not matched to a gene. CDR3: CASRTTGGFSPLHF. The CDR3 DNA reads as TGTGCCAGCAGGACGACAGGGGGCTTCTCACCCCTCCACTTT.

This clonotype was observed a handful of times. CDR3 nucleotide sequence: TGTGCCAGCAGCTTAGAGCAGGGCCTCGTTAACTATGGCTACACCTTC. Protein: CASSLEQGLVNYGYTF. The genes are TRBV7-9 and TRBJ1-2, with a weak D call TRBD1 (5 bases). Germline lookup yields CDR1 SEHNR and CDR2 FQNEAQ (reference sequence). Trimming left V 1 base short and J 1 base short, with 13 bases between. The CDR3 has 16 amino acids.

In this sample, this clonotype turned up many times. V usage is TRBV29-1 and J usage is TRBJ1-1; D is unresolved. CDR3 length: 11 amino acids. V lost 3 bases, J lost 3 bases, and 5 bases lay in between. The germline gives CDR1 SQVTM, CDR2 ANQGSEA. The CDR3 protein is CSVDQDTEAFF. CDR3 coding DNA: TGCAGCGTTGACCAGGACACTGAAGCTTTCTTT.

The chain has TRBV7-8 and TRBJ2-7; 10 nucleotides match TRBD1. The CDR3 sequence is 15 residues long. The V gene's germline CDR1 is SGHVS and CDR2 FQNEAQ. V shed 7 bases, J shed 4 bases, and the junction held 10 bases outside the gene matches. The chain's CDR3 is CASTKDRGTYYEQYF. The CDR3 bases are TGTGCCAGCACCAAGGACAGGGGGACTTATTACGAGCAGTACTTC.

This clonotype was detected a few times. The rearrangement joins TRBV6-5 to TRBJ1-2; 8 nucleotides align to TRBD1. The CDR3 covers 12 residues. V was pared by 7 bases and J by 7 bases, with 5 bases of the junction left unmatched. Germline lookup yields CDR1 MNHEY and CDR2 SVGAGI. The CDR3 region has the DNA TGTGCCAGCACCCCGGACAGGGCTGGCTACACCTTC. Protein product: CASTPDRAGYTF.

In this sample, this clonotype turned up a few times. The rearrangement uses TRBV4-3 and TRBJ2-7; D ambiguous. CDR3 length equals 13 residues. Trimming pared 5 bases from V and 2 bases from J, leaving 10 bases between. The V gene's germline CDR1 is LGHNA and CDR2 YSLEER. The chain's CDR3 is CASSFKTAYEQYF. CDR3 nucleotide sequence: TGCGCCAGCAGCTTCAAGACGGCCTACGAGCAGTACTTC.

The rearrangement uses TRBV27 and TRBJ2-7; D is uncertain. V was cut by 3 bases and J by 6 bases, with 15 bases left in between. CDR3 length: 14 residues. Looked up from germline, CDR1 is MNHEY and CDR2 is SMNVEV (reference sequence). The CDR3 is CASSLVSTPVEQYF. CDR3 bases: TGTGCCAGCAGTTTGGTATCGACCCCCGTCGAGCAGTACTTC.

This clonotype was seen repeatedly, ten times or more. The V gene is TRBV12-3 or TRBV12-4, the J gene TRBJ2-1; D call uncertain. The germline V and J ends were trimmed by 8 bases and 0 bases, with 14 bases remaining between them. This CDR3 has 15 residues. The CDR3 nucleotides read TGTGCCAGCGGGTCCGGGTACTTCTCCTACAATGAGCAGTTCTTC. Translation gives CASGSGYFSYNEQFF.

Ten or more counts support this clonotype. This chain joins TRBV9 and TRBJ1-2; D is perhaps TRBD1 (5 bases). V was trimmed by 6 bases and J by 2 bases, leaving 11 bases between them. This CDR3 has 13 amino acids. Germline-derived CDR1 and CDR2 are SGDLS and YYNGEE. The CDR3 reads CASNQGTNYGYTF. CDR3 nucleotides: TGTGCCAGCAACCAGGGCACAAACTATGGCTACACCTTC. Complete variable domain (other parts from reference TRBV9 and TRBJ1-2): DSGVTQTPKHLITATGQRVTLRCSPRSGDLSVYWYQQSLDQGLQFLIQYYNGEERAKGNILERFSAQQFPDLHSELNLSSLELGDSALYFCASNQGTNYGYTFGSGTRLTVV.

The V gene is TRBV28, the J gene TRBJ1-2, with D possibly being TRBD1 (5 bases). Germline assignment: CDR1 MDHEN and CDR2 SYDVKM. V gave up 11 bases and J gave up 8 bases, with 15 bases separating them. The CDR3 has 11 residues. The CDR3 reads CASRVGGGYTF. CDR3 DNA: TGTGCCTCCAGGGTGGGAGGGGGCTACACCTTC.